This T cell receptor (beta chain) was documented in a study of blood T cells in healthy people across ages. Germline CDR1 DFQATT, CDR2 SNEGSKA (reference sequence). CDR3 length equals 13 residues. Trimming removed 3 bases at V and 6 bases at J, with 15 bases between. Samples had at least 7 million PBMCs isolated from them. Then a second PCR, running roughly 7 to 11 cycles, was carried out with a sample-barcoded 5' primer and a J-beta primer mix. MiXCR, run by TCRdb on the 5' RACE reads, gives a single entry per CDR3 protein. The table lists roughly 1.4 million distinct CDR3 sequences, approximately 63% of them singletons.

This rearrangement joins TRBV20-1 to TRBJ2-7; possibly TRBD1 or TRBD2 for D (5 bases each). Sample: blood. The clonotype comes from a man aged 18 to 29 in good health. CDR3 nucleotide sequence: TGCAGTGCTAGGAGGGCAGGGTCCGCCGAGCAGTACTTC. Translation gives CSARRAGSAEQYF.